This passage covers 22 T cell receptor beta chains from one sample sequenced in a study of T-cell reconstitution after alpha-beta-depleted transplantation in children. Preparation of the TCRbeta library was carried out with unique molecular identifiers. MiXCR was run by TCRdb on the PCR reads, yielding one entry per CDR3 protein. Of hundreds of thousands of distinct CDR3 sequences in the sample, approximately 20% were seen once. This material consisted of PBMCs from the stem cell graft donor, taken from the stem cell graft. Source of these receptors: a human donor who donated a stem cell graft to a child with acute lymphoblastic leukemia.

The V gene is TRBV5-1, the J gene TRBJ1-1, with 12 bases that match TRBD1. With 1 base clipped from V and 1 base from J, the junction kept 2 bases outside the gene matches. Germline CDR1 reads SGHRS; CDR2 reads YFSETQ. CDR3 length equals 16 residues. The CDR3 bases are TGCGCCAGCAGCTTGAAGGGACAGGGGGCGAACACTGAAGCTTTCTTT. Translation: CASSLKGQGANTEAFF. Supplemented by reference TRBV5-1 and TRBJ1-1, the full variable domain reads KAGVTQTPRYLIKTRGQQVTLSCSPISGHRSVSWYQQTPGQGLQFLFEYFSETQRNKGNFPGRFSGRQFSNSRSEMNVSTLELGDSALYLCASSLKGQGANTEAFFGQGTRLTVV.

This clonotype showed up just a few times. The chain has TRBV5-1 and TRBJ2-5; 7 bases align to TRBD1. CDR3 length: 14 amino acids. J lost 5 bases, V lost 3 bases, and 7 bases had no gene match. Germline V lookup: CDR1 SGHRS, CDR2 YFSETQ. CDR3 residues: CASSWRQGQETQYF. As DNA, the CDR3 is TGCGCCAGCAGCTGGAGACAGGGTCAGGAGACCCAGTACTTC. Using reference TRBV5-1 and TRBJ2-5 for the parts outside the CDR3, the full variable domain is KAGVTQTPRYLIKTRGQQVTLSCSPISGHRSVSWYQQTPGQGLQFLFEYFSETQRNKGNFPGRFSGRQFSNSRSEMNVSTLELGDSALYLCASSWRQGQETQYFGPGTRLLVL.

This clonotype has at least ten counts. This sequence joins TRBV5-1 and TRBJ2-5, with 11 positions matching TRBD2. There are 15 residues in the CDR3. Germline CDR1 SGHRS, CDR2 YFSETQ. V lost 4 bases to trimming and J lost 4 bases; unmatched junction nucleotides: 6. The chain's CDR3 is CASSSLAGGGETQYF. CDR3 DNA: TGCGCCAGCAGCAGTCTAGCGGGAGGCGGAGAGACCCAGTACTTC.

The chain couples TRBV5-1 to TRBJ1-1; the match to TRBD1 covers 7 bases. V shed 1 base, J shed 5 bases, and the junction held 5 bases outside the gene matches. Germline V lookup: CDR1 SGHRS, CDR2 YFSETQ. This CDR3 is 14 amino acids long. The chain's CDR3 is CASSLNSGGTEAFF. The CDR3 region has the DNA TGCGCCAGCAGCTTGAATTCAGGGGGGACTGAAGCTTTCTTT.

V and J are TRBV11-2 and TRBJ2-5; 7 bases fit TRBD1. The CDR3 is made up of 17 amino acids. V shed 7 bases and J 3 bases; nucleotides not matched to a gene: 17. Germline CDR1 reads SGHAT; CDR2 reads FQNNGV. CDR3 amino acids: CASNLQTGRGWEETQYF. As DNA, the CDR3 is TGTGCCAGCAACCTTCAGACAGGGCGCGGTTGGGAAGAGACCCAGTACTTC. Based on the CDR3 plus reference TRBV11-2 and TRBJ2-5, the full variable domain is EAGVAQSPRYKIIEKRQSVAFWCNPISGHATLYWYQQILGQGPKLLIQFQNNGVVDDSQLPKDRFSAERLKGVDSTLKIQPAKLEDSAVYLCASNLQTGRGWEETQYFGPGTRLLVL.

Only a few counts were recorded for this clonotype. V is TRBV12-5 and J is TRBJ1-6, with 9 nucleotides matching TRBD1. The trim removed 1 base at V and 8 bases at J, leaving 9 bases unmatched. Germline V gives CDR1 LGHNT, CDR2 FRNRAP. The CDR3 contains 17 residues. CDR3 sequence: CASGLDRGRENYSPLHF. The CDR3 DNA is TGTGCTAGTGGTTTGGACAGGGGGCGCGAGAATTATTCACCCCTCCACTTT.

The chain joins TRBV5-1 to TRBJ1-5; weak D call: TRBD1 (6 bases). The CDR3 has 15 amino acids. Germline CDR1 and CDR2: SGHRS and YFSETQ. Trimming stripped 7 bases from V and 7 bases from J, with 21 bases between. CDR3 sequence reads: CASSLGTWGEQPQHF. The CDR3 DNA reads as TGCGCCAGCTCACTCGGGACATGGGGTGAGCAGCCCCAGCATTTT. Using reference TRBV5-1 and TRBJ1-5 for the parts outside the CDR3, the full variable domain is KAGVTQTPRYLIKTRGQQVTLSCSPISGHRSVSWYQQTPGQGLQFLFEYFSETQRNKGNFPGRFSGRQFSNSRSEMNVSTLELGDSALYLCASSLGTWGEQPQHFGDGTRLSIL.

For the CDR3, the DNA is TGCAGTGCTAGAGGTCAGAATCAGCCCCAGCATTTT. Translation gives CSARGQNQPQHF. V is TRBV20-1 and J is TRBJ1-5, with D unresolved. Germline V gene sequence: CDR1 DFQATT, CDR2 SNEGSKA (reference sequence). This CDR3 region has 12 residues. Between the trimmed V and J ends, which lost 1 base and 4 bases, there was a span of 5 bases.

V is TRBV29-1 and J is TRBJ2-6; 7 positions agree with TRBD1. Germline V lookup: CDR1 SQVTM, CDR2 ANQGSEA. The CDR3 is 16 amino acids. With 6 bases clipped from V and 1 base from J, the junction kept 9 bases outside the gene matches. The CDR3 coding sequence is TGCAGCGTCGCCGGGACAGCCTATTCTGGGGCCAACGTCCTGACTTTC. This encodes CSVAGTAYSGANVLTF. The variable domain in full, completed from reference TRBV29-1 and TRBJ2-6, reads SAVISQKPSRDICQRGTSLTIQCQVDSQVTMMFWYRQQPGQSLTLIATANQGSEATYESGFVIDKFPISRPNLTFSTLTVSNMSPEDSSIYLCSVAGTAYSGANVLTFGAGSRLTVL.

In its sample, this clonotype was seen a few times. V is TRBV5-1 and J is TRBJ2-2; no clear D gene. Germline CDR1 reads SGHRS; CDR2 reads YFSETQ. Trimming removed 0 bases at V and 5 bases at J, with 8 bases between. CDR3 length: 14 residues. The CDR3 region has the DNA TGCGCCAGCAGCTTGGAATGGAGAACCGGGGAGCTGTTTTTT. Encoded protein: CASSLEWRTGELFF.

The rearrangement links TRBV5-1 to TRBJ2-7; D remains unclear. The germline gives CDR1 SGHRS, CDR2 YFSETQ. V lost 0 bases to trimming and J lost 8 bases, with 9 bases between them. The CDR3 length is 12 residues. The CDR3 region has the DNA TGCGCCAGCAGCTTGGTATCAGAGAAGCAGTACTTC. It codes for CASSLVSEKQYF.

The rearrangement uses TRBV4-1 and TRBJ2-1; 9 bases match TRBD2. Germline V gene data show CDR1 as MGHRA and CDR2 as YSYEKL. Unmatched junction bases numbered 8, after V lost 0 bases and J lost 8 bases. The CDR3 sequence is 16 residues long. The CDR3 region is CASSQDAAGGPYEQFF. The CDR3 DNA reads TGCGCCAGCAGCCAAGATGCCGCGGGAGGGCCCTATGAGCAGTTCTTC.

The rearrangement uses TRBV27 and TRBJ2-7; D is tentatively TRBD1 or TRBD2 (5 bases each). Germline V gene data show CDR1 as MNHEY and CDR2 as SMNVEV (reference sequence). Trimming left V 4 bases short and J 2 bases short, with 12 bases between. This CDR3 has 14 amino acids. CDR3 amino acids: CASSYRDGAYEQYF. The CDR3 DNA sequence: TGTGCCAGCAGTTATCGGGACGGAGCCTACGAGCAGTACTTC.

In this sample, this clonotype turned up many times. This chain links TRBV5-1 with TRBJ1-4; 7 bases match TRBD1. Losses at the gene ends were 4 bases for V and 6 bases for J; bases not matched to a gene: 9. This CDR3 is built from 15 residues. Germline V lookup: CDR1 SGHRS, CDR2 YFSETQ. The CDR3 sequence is CASSPLQGQDEKLFF. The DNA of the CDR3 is TGCGCCAGCAGCCCGTTACAGGGGCAGGATGAAAAACTGTTTTTT.

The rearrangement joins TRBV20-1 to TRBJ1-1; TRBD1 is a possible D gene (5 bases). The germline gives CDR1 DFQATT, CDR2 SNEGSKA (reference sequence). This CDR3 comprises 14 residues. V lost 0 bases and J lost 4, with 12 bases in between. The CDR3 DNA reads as TGCAGTGCTAGAGATTGGGGGGTAGGCACTGAAGCTTTCTTT. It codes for CSARDWGVGTEAFF.

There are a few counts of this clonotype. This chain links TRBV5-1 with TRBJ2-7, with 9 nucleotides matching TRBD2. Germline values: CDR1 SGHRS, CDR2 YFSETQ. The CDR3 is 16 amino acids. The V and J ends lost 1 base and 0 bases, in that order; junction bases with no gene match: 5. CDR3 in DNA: TGCGCCAGCAGCTTGAGTAGCGGGAGTTCCTCCTACGAGCAGTACTTC. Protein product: CASSLSSGSSSYEQYF.

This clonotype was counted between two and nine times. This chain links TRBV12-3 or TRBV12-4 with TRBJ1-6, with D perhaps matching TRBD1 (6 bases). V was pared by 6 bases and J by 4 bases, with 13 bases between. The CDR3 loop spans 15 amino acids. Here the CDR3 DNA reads TGTGCCAGCAGCCCGGGGGGCTATTATAATTCACCCCTCCACTTT. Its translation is CASSPGGYYNSPLHF.

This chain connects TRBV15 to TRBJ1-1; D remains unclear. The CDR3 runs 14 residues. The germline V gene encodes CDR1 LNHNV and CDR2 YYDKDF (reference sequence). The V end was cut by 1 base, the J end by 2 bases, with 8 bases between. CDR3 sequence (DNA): TGTGCCACCAGCAGAGTTTTGGGTAACACTGAAGCTTTCTTT. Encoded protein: CATSRVLGNTEAFF. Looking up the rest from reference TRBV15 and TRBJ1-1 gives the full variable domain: DAMVIQNPRYQVTQFGKPVTLSCSQTLNHNVMYWYQQKSSQAPKLLFHYYDKDFNNEADTPDNFQSRRPNTSFCFLDIRSPGLGDTAMYLCATSRVLGNTEAFFGQGTRLTVV.

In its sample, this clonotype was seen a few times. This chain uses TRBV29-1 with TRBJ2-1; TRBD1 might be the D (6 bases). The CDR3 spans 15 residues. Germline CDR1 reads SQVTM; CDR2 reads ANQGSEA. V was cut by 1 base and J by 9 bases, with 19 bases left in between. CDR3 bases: TGCAGCGTTGAAGCTCCGCTAGACAGGTCGGGTGAGCAGTTCTTC. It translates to CSVEAPLDRSGEQFF.

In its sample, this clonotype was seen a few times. DNA for the CDR3: TGTGCCACCAGCAGTATTGACAGGGTGGGTTCACCCCTCCACTTT. Its translation: CATSSIDRVGSPLHF. The chain carries TRBV15 and TRBJ1-6, with TRBD1 matching 7 bases. The germline gives CDR1 LNHNV, CDR2 YYDKDF (reference sequence). The CDR3 sequence is 15 residues long. Unmatched junction bases numbered 8, after V lost 3 bases and J lost 9 bases.

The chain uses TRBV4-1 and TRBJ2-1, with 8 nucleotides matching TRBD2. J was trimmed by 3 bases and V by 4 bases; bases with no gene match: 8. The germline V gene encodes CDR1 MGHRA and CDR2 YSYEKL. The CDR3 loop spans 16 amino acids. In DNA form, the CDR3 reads TGCGCCAGCAGCCGCCCGACTAGCGAGTACTACAATGAGCAGTTCTTC. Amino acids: CASSRPTSEYYNEQFF.

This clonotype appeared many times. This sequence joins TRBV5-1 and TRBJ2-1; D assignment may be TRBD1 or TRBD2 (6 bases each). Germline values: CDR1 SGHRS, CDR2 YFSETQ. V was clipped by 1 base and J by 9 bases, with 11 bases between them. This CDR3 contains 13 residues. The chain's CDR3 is CASSLPGAVEQFF. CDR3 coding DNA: TGCGCCAGCAGCTTGCCGGGGGCCGTTGAGCAGTTCTTC.